This T cell receptor beta chain was found in a study of graft-versus-host responses after intestinal transplantation. Study at large: Recipients had multivisceral, liver-intestinal, or isolated intestinal transplants. Following induction with anti-thymocyte globulin, all recipients were given tacrolimus and steroids for three to four years.

Details on this clone: What it binds is unknown. This sample includes further DNA sequences coding for the same CDR3.

V was clipped by 5 bases and J by 4 bases, with 9 bases between them. The CDR3 contains 12 residues. Germline V gene sequence: CDR1 LGHNT, CDR2 FRNRAP. Produced via immunoSEQ multiplex PCR; TCRdb's table is partial and in-frame only. Altogether roughly 100,000 clones are present, approximately 93% being singletons, with the ten largest covering roughly 1%. The study, taken as a whole, reports: GvH clones surfaced in recipient marrow, some emerging earlier in ileum or blood.

The sample here was unstimulated CD8+ T cells sorted from spleen or lymph node cells, taken before intestinal transplant. The gene calls are TRBV12-5 and TRBJ2-7, with D tentatively TRBD1 (5 bases). The origin of this receptor is a human donor who received an intestinal transplant. This CDR3 is CASGQGDYEQYF. The CDR3 nucleotides read TGTGCTAGTGGTCAAGGGGATTACGAGCAGTACTTC.